A selection of T cell receptor beta chains follows, all from one sample in a study of identical twins. One entry per CDR3 protein results from TCRdb running MiXCR on the 5' RACE reads. The sample has roughly 630,000 distinct CDR3 sequences, around 7.4% seen once; the top ten hold over 1.5%. This same sample was also taken into another study, of yellow fever vaccine responses in identical twins.

Sample: PBMCs. These TCRs come from a woman aged 18-29 years in good health. CDR3s include the opening cysteine and the closing phenylalanine or tryptophan. Fields, in order: D gene, J gene, clone size, V gene, CDR3 protein, CDR3 DNA. The D gene is left open where the match is weak. The size of a clone is reported for some rows only, either as once, few or many, or as a class for expanded clones.

d_gene: TRBD2; j_gene: TRBJ2-1; abundance: -; v_gene: TRBV28; CDR3aa: CATSGGQRYNEQFF; CDR3nt: TGTGCCACCTCGGGAGGGCAACGCTACAATGAGCAGTTCTTC
d_gene: -; j_gene: TRBJ1-1; abundance: many; v_gene: TRBV4-1; CDR3aa: CASSRHQGPEAFF; CDR3nt: TGCGCCAGCAGCCGTCACCAGGGGCCTGAAGCTTTCTTT
d_gene: -; j_gene: TRBJ2-1; abundance: many; v_gene: TRBV14; CDR3aa: CASSQPTAINNEQFF; CDR3nt: TGTGCCAGCAGCCAACCTACAGCGATTAACAATGAGCAGTTCTTC
d_gene: -; j_gene: TRBJ2-7; abundance: many; v_gene: TRBV29-1; CDR3aa: CSAGAGRYEQYF; CDR3nt: TGCAGCGCGGGAGCAGGTAGATACGAGCAGTACTTC
d_gene: TRBD2; j_gene: TRBJ2-2; abundance: many; v_gene: TRBV12-3/TRBV12-4; CDR3aa: CASSQGLAGGLGTGELFF; CDR3nt: TGTGCCAGCAGTCAAGGACTAGCGGGGGGGCTAGGCACCGGGGAGCTGTTTTTT
d_gene: TRBD2; j_gene: TRBJ2-1; abundance: many; v_gene: TRBV7-6; CDR3aa: CASKYRTSGRGEQFF; CDR3nt: TGTGCCAGCAAGTATAGGACTAGCGGGAGGGGTGAGCAGTTCTTC
d_gene: TRBD2; j_gene: TRBJ2-3; abundance: many; v_gene: TRBV7-2; CDR3aa: CASSLASRGNPDTQYF; CDR3nt: TGTGCCAGCAGCTTAGCGTCGCGGGGGAATCCAGATACGCAGTATTTT
d_gene: -; j_gene: TRBJ2-5; abundance: -; v_gene: TRBV20-1; CDR3aa: CSATTWADGEIARETQYF; CDR3nt: TGCAGTGCTACGACTTGGGCAGACGGGGAGATAGCAAGAGAGACCCAGTACTTC
d_gene: -; j_gene: TRBJ1-5; abundance: -; v_gene: TRBV12-3/TRBV12-4; CDR3aa: CASSPLVFRGQPQHF; CDR3nt: TGTGCCAGCAGCCCGTTGGTCTTTAGGGGCCAGCCCCAGCATTTT
d_gene: -; j_gene: TRBJ1-5; abundance: many; v_gene: TRBV25-1; CDR3aa: CASSGSGEYQPQHF; CDR3nt: TGTGCCAGCAGTGGATCAGGAGAATATCAGCCCCAGCATTTT
d_gene: TRBD2; j_gene: TRBJ2-2; abundance: -; v_gene: TRBV12-3/TRBV12-4; CDR3aa: CASSPLPGGRSGGELFF; CDR3nt: TGTGCCAGCAGTCCTCTTCCGGGAGGGCGGTCGGGCGGGGAGCTGTTTTTT
d_gene: TRBD1; j_gene: TRBJ1-5; abundance: few; v_gene: TRBV27; CDR3aa: CASGTGGYQPQHF; CDR3nt: TGTGCCAGCGGGACAGGGGGTTACCAGCCCCAGCATTTT
d_gene: -; j_gene: TRBJ2-7; abundance: -; v_gene: TRBV5-1; CDR3aa: CASSEPPTYEQYF; CDR3nt: TGCGCCAGCAGCGAACCCCCTACCTACGAGCAGTACTTC
d_gene: -; j_gene: TRBJ1-3; abundance: -; v_gene: TRBV10-3; CDR3aa: CAISESQVSPGNTIYF; CDR3nt: TGTGCCATCAGTGAGTCGCAGGTCTCCCCCGGAAACACCATATATTTT
d_gene: TRBD2; j_gene: TRBJ2-1; abundance: -; v_gene: TRBV7-2; CDR3aa: CASILAGDPSNEQFF; CDR3nt: TGTGCCAGCATTTTAGCGGGAGACCCCTCGAATGAGCAGTTCTTC
d_gene: -; j_gene: TRBJ1-2; abundance: many; v_gene: TRBV29-1; CDR3aa: CSVERSKDGYTF; CDR3nt: TGCAGCGTTGAACGCAGCAAGGATGGCTACACCTTC
d_gene: -; j_gene: TRBJ2-2; abundance: many; v_gene: TRBV12-3/TRBV12-4; CDR3aa: CASRTGTGELFF; CDR3nt: TGTGCCAGCAGGACAGGAACCGGGGAGCTGTTTTTT
d_gene: TRBD2; j_gene: TRBJ2-1; abundance: -; v_gene: TRBV7-2; CDR3aa: CASSLGLGRGEQFF; CDR3nt: TGTGCCAGCAGCTTAGGGCTAGGGAGGGGTGAGCAGTTCTTC
d_gene: -; j_gene: TRBJ2-2; abundance: -; v_gene: TRBV4-1; CDR3aa: CASSQALRSTGELFF; CDR3nt: TGCGCCAGCAGCCAAGCGCTAAGGTCCACCGGGGAGCTGTTTTTT
d_gene: -; j_gene: TRBJ2-6; abundance: few; v_gene: TRBV7-9; CDR3aa: CASSFKLGYGANVLTF; CDR3nt: TGTGCCAGCAGCTTTAAGTTGGGTTACGGGGCCAACGTCCTGACTTTC
d_gene: TRBD1; j_gene: TRBJ1-1; abundance: few; v_gene: TRBV5-1; CDR3aa: CASSPRPDRGDTEAFF; CDR3nt: TGCGCCAGCAGCCCGCGACCTGACAGGGGGGACACTGAAGCTTTCTTT
d_gene: TRBD1; j_gene: TRBJ1-1; abundance: few; v_gene: TRBV5-1; CDR3aa: CASSLDGTAGGEAFF; CDR3nt: TGCGCCAGCAGCTTGGATGGGACAGCTGGGGGGGAAGCTTTCTTT
d_gene: -; j_gene: TRBJ1-6; abundance: few; v_gene: TRBV20-1; CDR3aa: CSLGMAGSNINSPLHF; CDR3nt: TGCAGCTTGGGGATGGCCGGCTCGAATATTAATTCACCCCTCCACTTT
d_gene: TRBD1; j_gene: TRBJ2-1; abundance: many; v_gene: TRBV12-3/TRBV12-4; CDR3aa: CASGLTGEGEQFF; CDR3nt: TGTGCCAGCGGTTTGACAGGGGAAGGTGAGCAGTTCTTC
d_gene: -; j_gene: TRBJ1-2; abundance: many; v_gene: TRBV15; CDR3aa: CATSAGGQLGESYGYTF; CDR3nt: TGTGCCACCAGCGCCGGAGGACAGCTTGGGGAGTCCTATGGCTACACCTTC
d_gene: TRBD2; j_gene: TRBJ2-2; abundance: -; v_gene: TRBV3-1; CDR3aa: CASSQGLAATGELFF; CDR3nt: TGTGCCAGCAGCCAGGGACTAGCGGCCACCGGGGAGCTGTTTTTT
d_gene: -; j_gene: TRBJ2-1; abundance: few; v_gene: TRBV7-3; CDR3aa: CASSLFGAGEYNEQFF; CDR3nt: TGTGCCAGCAGCTTATTTGGGGCGGGCGAATACAATGAGCAGTTCTTC
d_gene: -; j_gene: TRBJ1-4; abundance: -; v_gene: TRBV6-1; CDR3aa: CASSVGPGRPNEKLFF; CDR3nt: TGTGCCAGCAGTGTCGGACCTGGGAGACCTAATGAAAAACTGTTTTTT
d_gene: -; j_gene: TRBJ2-3; abundance: many; v_gene: TRBV5-1; CDR3aa: CASKTTGTSTDTQYF; CDR3nt: TGCGCCAGCAAGACCACAGGGACCAGCACAGATACGCAGTATTTT
d_gene: TRBD1; j_gene: TRBJ2-3; abundance: -; v_gene: TRBV7-8; CDR3aa: CASSLSTGAGGDTQYF; CDR3nt: TGTGCCAGCAGCTTGTCGACAGGGGCCGGGGGAGATACGCAGTATTTT
d_gene: -; j_gene: TRBJ2-1; abundance: -; v_gene: TRBV28; CDR3aa: CASSTPGGVRWFF; CDR3nt: TGTGCCAGCAGCACTCCAGGGGGGGTGCGGTGGTTCTTC
d_gene: -; j_gene: TRBJ1-6; abundance: many; v_gene: TRBV10-3; CDR3aa: CAISRPDSPLHF; CDR3nt: TGTGCCATCAGCCGACCTGATTCACCCCTCCACTTT
d_gene: TRBD1; j_gene: TRBJ2-2; abundance: -; v_gene: TRBV29-1; CDR3aa: CSVSSGGSTGELFF; CDR3nt: TGCAGCGTTTCTTCAGGGGGAAGCACCGGGGAGCTGTTTTTT
d_gene: -; j_gene: TRBJ2-5; abundance: many; v_gene: TRBV12-3/TRBV12-4; CDR3aa: CASSYSAQRKETQYF; CDR3nt: TGTGCCAGCAGTTACTCTGCACAAAGAAAAGAGACCCAGTACTTC
d_gene: -; j_gene: TRBJ2-1; abundance: many; v_gene: TRBV24-1; CDR3aa: CATSVLDNEQFF; CDR3nt: TGTGCCACCAGTGTCCTAGACAATGAGCAGTTCTTC
d_gene: -; j_gene: TRBJ2-3; abundance: -; v_gene: TRBV20-1; CDR3aa: CSPSAQANTQYF; CDR3nt: TGCAGTCCCTCGGCTCAGGCCAATACGCAGTATTTT
d_gene: TRBD2; j_gene: TRBJ2-1; abundance: -; v_gene: TRBV20-1; CDR3aa: CSARDGTSGRFDEQFF; CDR3nt: TGCAGTGCTAGAGACGGGACTAGCGGGAGGTTCGATGAGCAGTTCTTC
d_gene: -; j_gene: TRBJ1-5; abundance: many; v_gene: TRBV7-4; CDR3aa: CASSPIRQIPYSNQPQHF; CDR3nt: TGTGCCAGCAGCCCTATTCGACAGATCCCGTATAGCAATCAGCCCCAGCATTTT
d_gene: -; j_gene: TRBJ2-1; abundance: many; v_gene: TRBV12-3/TRBV12-4; CDR3aa: CASRVSSYNEQFF; CDR3nt: TGTGCCAGCAGGGTGAGCTCCTACAATGAGCAGTTCTTC
d_gene: TRBD2; j_gene: TRBJ2-1; abundance: few; v_gene: TRBV20-1; CDR3aa: CSARGAPSGRGYNEQFF; CDR3nt: TGCAGTGCTAGGGGGGCCCCAAGCGGGAGGGGCTACAATGAGCAGTTCTTC
d_gene: TRBD1; j_gene: TRBJ2-2; abundance: -; v_gene: TRBV20-1; CDR3aa: CSARDRQGKDGELFF; CDR3nt: TGCAGTGCTAGAGATCGACAGGGGAAGGACGGGGAGCTGTTTTTT
d_gene: -; j_gene: TRBJ1-6; abundance: few; v_gene: TRBV6-5; CDR3aa: CASSNPGAGDSPLHF; CDR3nt: TGTGCCAGCAGTAACCCGGGGGCCGGGGATTCACCCCTCCACTTT
d_gene: -; j_gene: TRBJ2-1; abundance: few; v_gene: TRBV7-9; CDR3aa: CASMDSGDNEQFF; CDR3nt: TGTGCCAGCATGGACTCCGGCGACAATGAGCAGTTCTTC
d_gene: TRBD1; j_gene: TRBJ1-2; abundance: many; v_gene: TRBV12-3/TRBV12-4; CDR3aa: CASSTGVDYGYTF; CDR3nt: TGTGCCAGCAGCACAGGGGTAGACTATGGCTACACCTTC
d_gene: -; j_gene: TRBJ2-3; abundance: few; v_gene: TRBV20-1; CDR3aa: CSARDPGSPSTDTQYF; CDR3nt: TGCAGTGCTAGAGATCCGGGCAGCCCTAGCACAGATACGCAGTATTTT
d_gene: -; j_gene: TRBJ2-3; abundance: -; v_gene: TRBV19; CDR3aa: CASSFRDFDTDTQYF; CDR3nt: TGTGCCAGTAGTTTCCGGGACTTCGACACAGATACGCAGTATTTT
d_gene: -; j_gene: TRBJ2-2; abundance: few; v_gene: TRBV29-1; CDR3aa: CSVDLANTGELFF; CDR3nt: TGCAGCGTTGACCTCGCGAACACCGGGGAGCTGTTTTTT
d_gene: -; j_gene: TRBJ2-1; abundance: many; v_gene: TRBV5-5; CDR3aa: CASSFNLRGGSYNEQFF; CDR3nt: TGTGCCAGCAGCTTTAATCTTAGGGGGGGCTCCTACAATGAGCAGTTCTTC
d_gene: -; j_gene: TRBJ1-1; abundance: many; v_gene: TRBV11-2; CDR3aa: CASSIRANTEAFF; CDR3nt: TGTGCCAGCAGCATTAGAGCGAACACTGAAGCTTTCTTT